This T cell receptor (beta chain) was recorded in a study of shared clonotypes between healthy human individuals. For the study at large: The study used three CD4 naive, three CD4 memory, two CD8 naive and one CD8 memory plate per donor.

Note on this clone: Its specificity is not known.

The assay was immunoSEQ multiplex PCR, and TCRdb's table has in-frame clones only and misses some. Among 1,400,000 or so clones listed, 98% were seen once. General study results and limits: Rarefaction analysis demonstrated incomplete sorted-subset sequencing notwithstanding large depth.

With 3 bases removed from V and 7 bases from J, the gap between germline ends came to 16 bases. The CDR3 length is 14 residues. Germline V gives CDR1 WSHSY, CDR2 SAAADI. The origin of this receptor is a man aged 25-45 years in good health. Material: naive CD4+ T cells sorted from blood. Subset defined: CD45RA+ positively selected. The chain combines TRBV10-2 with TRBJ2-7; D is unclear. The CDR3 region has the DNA TGCGCCAGCAGTGAAGTCTCCTTCCAGAGGGAGCAGTACTTC. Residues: CASSEVSFQREQYF.